Listed here are 18 T cell receptor beta chains from one sample, sequenced in a study of blood T cell repertoires in COVID-19. The method was immunoSEQ multiplex PCR; TCRdb's version includes in-frame clones alone and lacks a portion of them. The data show 90,000 to 100,000 clones, with about nine tenths seen just once and 4.5% to 6.5% held by the top ten. Sequencing input: peripheral blood. These receptors originate from a man aged 55 to 69 with COVID-19, enrolled during active disease.

The CDR3 coding sequence is TGTGCCAGCTCACCCGACAGATCCCAGCCCCAGCATTTT. Protein sequence: CASSPDRSQPQHF. This sequence joins TRBV18 and TRBJ1-5; a weak D match, TRBD1 (5 bases). This CDR3 spans 13 amino acids. Trimming left V 3 bases short and J 7 bases short, with 10 bases between. The germline gives CDR1 KGHSH, CDR2 LQKENI.

V and J are TRBV19 and TRBJ1-5; D remains ambiguous. The CDR3 runs to 15 residues. V dropped 6 bases and J dropped 4 bases, with 16 bases sitting between them. Per germline, CDR1 LNHDA and CDR2 SQIVND (reference sequence). The CDR3 spells CASSSPFLSNQPQHF. The CDR3, as DNA: TGTGCCAGTAGCTCCCCTTTTTTGTCGAATCAGCCCCAGCATTTT.

The genes are TRBV11-2 and TRBJ1-2, with 7 bases that match TRBD1. Germline CDR1 SGHAT, CDR2 FQNNGV. This CDR3 is 15 amino acids long. The V gene end was trimmed by 3 bases and the J gene end by 3 bases; junction bases not matched to a gene: 7. The CDR3 DNA reads as TGTGCCAGCAGCTTGGTTGCAGGGGGATACTATGGCTACACCTTC. Translating gives CASSLVAGGYYGYTF.

V is TRBV15 and J is TRBJ2-5; 14 positions agree with TRBD2. V shed 3 bases, J shed 3 bases, and the junction held 9 bases outside the gene matches. The CDR3 consists of 18 residues. The germline gives CDR1 LNHNV, CDR2 YYDKDF (reference sequence). CDR3 amino acids: CATSRVIPGLAGEETQYF. CDR3 bases: TGTGCCACCAGCAGGGTAATCCCGGGACTAGCGGGAGAAGAGACCCAGTACTTC. Supplemented by reference TRBV15 and TRBJ2-5, the full variable domain reads DAMVIQNPRYQVTQFGKPVTLSCSQTLNHNVMYWYQQKSSQAPKLLFHYYDKDFNNEADTPDNFQSRRPNTSFCFLDIRSPGLGDTAMYLCATSRVIPGLAGEETQYFGPGTRLLVL.

The gene calls are TRBV28 and TRBJ1-2, with D possibly TRBD1 on 5 matching bases. CDR3 length equals 13 residues. V lost 2 bases, J lost 5 bases, and 9 bases lay in between. The V gene's germline CDR1 is MDHEN and CDR2 SYDVKM. Here the CDR3 reads CASSLRDSYGYTF. For the CDR3, the DNA is TGTGCCAGCAGTTTAAGGGACTCTTATGGCTACACCTTC.

The V gene is TRBV7-3, the J gene TRBJ2-1, with D possibly being TRBD2 (5 bases). V was shortened by 6 bases and J by 10 bases, with 22 bases between the two germline ends. Germline values: CDR1 SGHTA, CDR2 FQGTGA. There are 15 residues in the CDR3. DNA of the CDR3: TGTGCCAGCAGGTCTGAGCTTACCCCTCCGGGGGAGCAGTTCTTC. It translates to CASRSELTPPGEQFF. The full variable domain, completed using reference TRBV7-3 and TRBJ2-1, is GAGVSQTPSNKVTEKGKYVELRCDPISGHTALYWYRQSLGQGPEFLIYFQGTGAADDSGLPNDRFFAVRPEGSVSTLKIQRTERGDSAVYLCASRSELTPPGEQFFGPGTRLTVL.

This clone was seen a few times. This sequence joins TRBV6-5 and TRBJ2-2, with TRBD2 matching 11 bases. Germline V gene lookup returns CDR1 MNHEY and CDR2 SVGAGI. The CDR3 is 15 amino acids. The J segment lost 5 bases and the V segment lost 7 bases, leaving 6 bases of the junction unmatched. This CDR3 is CASNLAGGITGELFF. CDR3 DNA sequence: TGTGCCAGCAACCTAGCGGGAGGTATAACCGGGGAGCTGTTTTTT.

This chain connects TRBV2 to TRBJ1-1; 8 bases are shared with TRBD1. Per the germline V gene, CDR1 is SNHLY and CDR2 is FYNNEI. J was trimmed by 4 bases and V by 7 bases; bases with no gene match: 8. The CDR3 consists of 14 residues. The CDR3 loop is CASIRTGRITEAFF. The CDR3 nucleotides are TGTGCCAGCATTAGGACAGGGCGGATCACTGAAGCTTTCTTT.

This chain connects TRBV7-8 to TRBJ2-1, with 14 bases identical to TRBD2. Germline-derived CDR1 and CDR2 are SGHVS and FQNEAQ. V shed 3 bases, J shed 8 bases, and the junction held 6 bases outside the gene matches. The CDR3 consists of 16 residues. The CDR3, as DNA: TGTGCCAGCAGCTTGACGACTAGCGGGAGGGCCGATGAGCAGTTCTTC. Its protein product is CASSLTTSGRADEQFF.

The rearrangement uses TRBV2 and TRBJ2-5; weak D call: TRBD2 (6 bases). This CDR3 region has 15 residues. V was cut by 0 bases and J by 4 bases, with 12 bases left in between. The V gene's germline CDR1 is SNHLY and CDR2 FYNNEI. CDR3 region: CASSEAPGRGETQYF. The CDR3 DNA reads TGTGCCAGCAGTGAAGCGCCAGGGCGGGGAGAGACCCAGTACTTC.

The chain carries TRBV28 and TRBJ2-1; 8 bases line up with TRBD2. Germline lookup yields CDR1 MDHEN and CDR2 SYDVKM. The CDR3 length is 16 residues. V shed 5 bases and J 1 base; nucleotides not matched to a gene: 7. CDR3 nucleotide sequence: TGTGCCAGCAGTCTGGGGGCGGGGGGATCCTACAATGAGCAGTTCTTC. Residues: CASSLGAGGSYNEQFF.

The gene calls are TRBV12-3 or TRBV12-4 and TRBJ2-1; tentative D call: TRBD2 (5 bases). This CDR3 has 13 amino acids. Trimming left V 7 bases short and J 9 bases short, with 16 bases between. The CDR3 DNA reads as TGTGCCAGCACCCAACGAAGGGAGAGTGAGCAGTTCTTC. The encoded protein is CASTQRRESEQFF.

The rearrangement joins TRBV11-1 to TRBJ2-1; tentative D call: TRBD2 (6 bases). The germline V gene encodes CDR1 SGHAT and CDR2 FQDESV (reference sequence). Trimming left V 2 bases short and J 5 bases short, with 16 bases between. This CDR3 contains 16 residues. The chain's CDR3 is CASSLRAGTSHNEQFF. The CDR3 DNA sequence: TGTGCCAGCAGCTTACGCGCCGGGACTTCCCACAATGAGCAGTTCTTC. Supplemented by reference TRBV11-1 and TRBJ2-1, the full variable domain reads EAEVAQSPRYKITEKSQAVAFWCDPISGHATLYWYRQILGQGPELLVQFQDESVVDDSQLPKDRFSAERLKGVDSTLKIQPAELGDSAMYLCASSLRAGTSHNEQFFGPGTRLTVL.

V gene TRBV6-5 combines with J gene TRBJ2-7; TRBD1 matches 7 bases. Germline V gene lookup returns CDR1 MNHEY and CDR2 SVGAGI. J was trimmed by 4 bases and V by 5 bases; bases with no gene match: 8. The CDR3 contains 14 residues. CDR3 DNA: TGTGCCAGCAGTACCTGGACAGGAGTTTACGAGCAGTACTTC. This sequence encodes CASSTWTGVYEQYF.

The genes are TRBV5-4 and TRBJ1-6; D remains ambiguous. V was shortened by 0 bases and J by 5 bases, with 9 bases between the two germline ends. The germline CDR1 and CDR2 sequences are SGHNT and YYREEE (reference sequence). The CDR3 extends over 15 amino acids. The DNA for the CDR3 is TGTGCCAGCAGCTTGGACGGGGATAATAATTCACCCCTCCACTTT. Its translation: CASSLDGDNNSPLHF.

This chain joins TRBV19 and TRBJ2-3; D remains ambiguous. CDR1 LNHDA and CDR2 SQIVND come from the germline V gene (reference sequence). This CDR3 is 15 amino acids long. The V end lost 6 bases, the J end lost 0 bases, and 13 bases lay between the germline ends. The CDR3 bases are TGTGCCAGTAGCCCCGACTCAACTAGCACAGATACGCAGTATTTT. This sequence encodes CASSPDSTSTDTQYF. Full variable domain (missing parts from reference TRBV19 and TRBJ2-3): DGGITQSPKYLFRKEGQNVTLSCEQNLNHDAMYWYRQDPGQGLRLIYYSQIVNDFQKGDIAEGYSVSREKKESFPLTVTSAQKNPTAFYLCASSPDSTSTDTQYFGPGTRLTVL.

This clone was seen a few times. This chain links TRBV18 with TRBJ2-1; 8 nucleotides match TRBD2. V lost 3 bases, J lost 3 bases, and 7 bases stayed unmatched. The CDR3 covers 16 residues. The germline CDR1 and CDR2 sequences are KGHSH and LQKENI. CDR3 sequence: CASSPPRAGGYNEQFF. The CDR3 nucleotides are TGTGCCAGCTCACCCCCTCGGGCGGGAGGCTACAATGAGCAGTTCTTC. Supplemented by reference TRBV18 and TRBJ2-1, the full variable domain reads NAGVMQNPRHLVRRRGQEARLRCSPMKGHSHVYWYRQLPEEGLKFMVYLQKENIIDESGMPKERFSAEFPKEGPSILRIQQVVRGDSAAYFCASSPPRAGGYNEQFFGPGTRLTVL.

This clone turned up a few times. The rearrangement links TRBV7-3 to TRBJ2-1; D not resolved. Germline V CDR1 and CDR2: SGHTA, FQGTGA. Trimming cost V 5 bases and J 4 bases, with 21 bases left between them. This CDR3 is 17 amino acids long. Here the CDR3 reads CASSPVPARNRYNEQFF. Here the CDR3 DNA reads TGTGCCAGCAGCCCGGTACCCGCTAGGAATCGGTACAATGAGCAGTTCTTC.